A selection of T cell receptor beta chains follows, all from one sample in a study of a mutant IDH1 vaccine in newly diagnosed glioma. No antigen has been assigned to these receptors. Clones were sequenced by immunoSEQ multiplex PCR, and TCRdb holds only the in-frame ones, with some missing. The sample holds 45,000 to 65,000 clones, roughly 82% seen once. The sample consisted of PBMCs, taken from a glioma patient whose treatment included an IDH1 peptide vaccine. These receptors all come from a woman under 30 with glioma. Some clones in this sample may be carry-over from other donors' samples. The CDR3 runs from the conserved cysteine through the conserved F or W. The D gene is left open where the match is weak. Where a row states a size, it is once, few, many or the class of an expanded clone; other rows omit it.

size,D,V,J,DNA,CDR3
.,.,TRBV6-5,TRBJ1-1,TGTGCCACCCAGCTGAACACTGAAGCTTTCTTT,CATQLNTEAFF
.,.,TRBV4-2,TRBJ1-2,TGTGCCAGCAGCCAAGATCCGGGCTTTACCCACCCAGGCTACACCTTC,CASSQDPGFTHPGYTF
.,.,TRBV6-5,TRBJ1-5,TGTGCCAGCAGCGACCAGGGTGCGGGGGATCAGCCCCAGCATTTT,CASSDQGAGDQPQHF
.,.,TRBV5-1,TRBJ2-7,TGCGCCAGCAGCTTGGCCAGGGCCTACGAGCAGTACTTC,CASSLARAYEQYF
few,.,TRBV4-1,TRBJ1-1,TGCGCCAGCAGCCACGGGATGGGGGAGAACACTGAAGCTTTCTTT,CASSHGMGENTEAFF
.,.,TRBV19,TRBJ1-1,TGTGCCAGTAGTACCCTACAGGAAAACACTGAAGCTTTCTTT,CASSTLQENTEAFF
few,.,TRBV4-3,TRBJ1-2,TGCGCCAGCAGCCAAGATCTGGCAGACTTCTATGGCTACACCTTT,CASSQDLADFYGYTF
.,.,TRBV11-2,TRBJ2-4,TGTGCCAGCAGCCCGGGACTGGAAAACATTCAGTACTTC,CASSPGLENIQYF
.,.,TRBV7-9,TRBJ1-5,TGTGCCAGCAGCTCGACCGGGGGACCGAATAGCAATCAGCCCCAGCATTTT,CASSSTGGPNSNQPQHF
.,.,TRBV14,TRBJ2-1,TGTGCCAGCAGCCAAGAAAGGGTATCAGGGAATAATGAGCAGTTCTTC,CASSQERVSGNNEQFF
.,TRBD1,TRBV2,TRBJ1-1,TGTGCCATCGATGGACAGGGTGTGGCTGAAGCTTTCTTT,CAIDGQGVAEAFF
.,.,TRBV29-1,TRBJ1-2,TGCAGCGTTGAGGGGCAGCGGGCAAACAACTATGGCTACACCTTC,CSVEGQRANNYGYTF
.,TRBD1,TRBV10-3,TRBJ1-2,TGTGCCATCAGTGAGTCGATTCAGGGGGCGGTGGATGGCTACACCTTC,CAISESIQGAVDGYTF
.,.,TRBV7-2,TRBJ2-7,TGTGCCAGCAGCTTAGGACGGCGAGGGTACTACGAGCAGTACTTC,CASSLGRRGYYEQYF
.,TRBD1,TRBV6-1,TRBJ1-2,TGTGCCAGCAGTGAAGACCCGGGACAGAGCTATGGCTACACCTTC,CASSEDPGQSYGYTF
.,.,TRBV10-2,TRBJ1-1,TGCGCCAGCAGTGCCGGCACTGAAGCTTTCTTT,CASSAGTEAFF
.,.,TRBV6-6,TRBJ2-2,TGTGCCAGCAGTCACACCGGGGAGCTGTTTTTT,CASSHTGELFF
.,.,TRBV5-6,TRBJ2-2,TGTGCCAGCAGCTGGGGCGGGGAGCTGTTTTTT,CASSWGGELFF
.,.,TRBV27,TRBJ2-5,TGTGCCAGCAGGACCCTCGGAGGGTGGGAGACCCAGTACTTC,CASRTLGGWETQYF
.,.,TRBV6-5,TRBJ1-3,TGTGCCAGCAGTCCCCAGCCTTACTCTGGAAACACCATATATTTT,CASSPQPYSGNTIYF
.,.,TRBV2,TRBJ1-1,TGTGCCAGCAACCCTCAGGGGCCCACTGAAGCTTTCTTT,CASNPQGPTEAFF
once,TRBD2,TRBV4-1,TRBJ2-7,TGCGCCAGCAGTCAGGGACTAGCGGGAATTTACGAGCAGTACTTC,CASSQGLAGIYEQYF
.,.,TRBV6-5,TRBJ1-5,TGTGCCAGCAGTTCCCTTAGGAATCAGCCCCAGCATTTT,CASSSLRNQPQHF
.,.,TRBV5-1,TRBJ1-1,TGCGCCAGCAGCTTGGGTGGGGCGAGCACTGAAGCTTTCTTT,CASSLGGASTEAFF
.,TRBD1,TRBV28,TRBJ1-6,TGTGCCAGCAGTACCTGGGACAGTAATTCACCCCTCCACTTT,CASSTWDSNSPLHF
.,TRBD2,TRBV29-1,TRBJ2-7,TGCAGCGCGCTAGCGGGGGGGCTAGGGGAGCAGTACTTC,CSALAGGLGEQYF
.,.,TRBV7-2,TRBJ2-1,TGTGCCAGCAGCCCAACGGGTTTATCCTACAATGAGCAGTTCTTC,CASSPTGLSYNEQFF
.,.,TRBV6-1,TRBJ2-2,TGTGCCAGCAGCACTGTCACCGGGGAGCTGTTTTTT,CASSTVTGELFF
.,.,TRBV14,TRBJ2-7,TGTGCCAGCAGCCAAGGGACAGTCTACGAGCAGTACTTC,CASSQGTVYEQYF
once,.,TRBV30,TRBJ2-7,TGTGCCTGGGGAAGGTCGGCGGGAAGTTACGAGCAGTACTTC,CAWGRSAGSYEQYF
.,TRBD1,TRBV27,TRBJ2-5,TGTGCCAGCAGTTTAGCCGGGACAGGCGGGGAGACCCAGTACTTC,CASSLAGTGGETQYF
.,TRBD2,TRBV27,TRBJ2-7,TGTGCCAGCAGTAGCGGGAGCTCCTACGAGCAGTACTTC,CASSSGSSYEQYF
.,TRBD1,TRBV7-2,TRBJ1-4,TGTGCCAGCAGCCCCAGGGACAGCTGGAATGAAAAACTGTTTTTT,CASSPRDSWNEKLFF
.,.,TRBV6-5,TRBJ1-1,TGTGCCAGCAGCCCTGGGGGTGCGGAAGCTTTCTTT,CASSPGGAEAFF
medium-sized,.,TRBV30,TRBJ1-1,TGTGCCTGGACTAGTGACAATGAAGCTTTCTTT,CAWTSDNEAFF
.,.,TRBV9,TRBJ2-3,TGTGCCAGCAGCGTAGACGTCCGTAGCACAGATACGCAGTATTTT,CASSVDVRSTDTQYF
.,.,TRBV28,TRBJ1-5,TGTGCCAGCAGTTCCAGCCGGGACGGTATCAATCAGCCCCAGCATTTT,CASSSSRDGINQPQHF
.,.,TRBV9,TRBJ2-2,TGTGCCAGCAGCGTACTTAAGAACACCGGGGAGCTGTTTTTT,CASSVLKNTGELFF
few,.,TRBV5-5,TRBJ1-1,TGTGCCAGCAGCTTAGGTTTTTTGGGGACTCGTAGGACTGAAGCTTTCTTT,CASSLGFLGTRRTEAFF
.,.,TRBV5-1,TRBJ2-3,TGCGCCAGCAGCTTAGGAGATACGCAGTATTTT,CASSLGDTQYF